A single sample gave rise to the 27 T cell receptor beta chains below, sequenced in a study of shared clonotypes between healthy human individuals. The protocol was immunoSEQ multiplex PCR, while the TCRdb copy is restricted to in-frame clones and leaves out a portion. The sample has hundreds of thousands of clones; around 72% are singletons. The specimen was memory CD4+ T cells sorted from blood. As for subset: CD45RA-negative fraction. The source is a woman aged 25 to 45 in good health.

This chain links TRBV5-1 with TRBJ2-7, with 10 bases identical to TRBD1. V trimming: 4 bases; J trimming: 4 bases; junction bases outside the gene matches: 8. The CDR3 extends over 15 amino acids. CDR1 is SGHRS, CDR2 YFSETQ, per germline. The CDR3 DNA reads TGCGCCAGCAGCCCTCGACAGGGGGCTTCGTACGAGCAGTACTTC. This translates into CASSPRQGASYEQYF.

The genes are TRBV19 and TRBJ2-3, with TRBD2 identical over 12 bases. This CDR3 has 17 amino acids. Losses at the gene ends were 6 bases for V and 8 bases for J; bases not matched to a gene: 15. Germline V gene lookup returns CDR1 LNHDA and CDR2 SQIVND (reference sequence). In DNA form, the CDR3 reads TGTGCCAGTAGGGACGACCGGACTAGCGGGATGGGCGCTACGCAGTATTTT. The encoded protein is CASRDDRTSGMGATQYF.

The genes are TRBV28 and TRBJ2-1; TRBD1 is a possible D gene (5 bases). Germline loops: CDR1 MDHEN, CDR2 SYDVKM. Trimming pared 2 bases from V and 4 bases from J, leaving 12 bases between. The CDR3 loop spans 15 amino acids. CDR3 DNA: TGTGCCAGCAGTTTAGACAGCCCAGCTTACAATGAGCAGTTCTTC. This gives the protein CASSLDSPAYNEQFF.

CDR3 region: CASALDSSYNEQFF. CDR3 sequence (DNA): TGTGCTAGCGCCTTGGATAGCTCCTACAATGAGCAGTTCTTC. The chain carries TRBV12-5 and TRBJ2-1; D not resolved. Trimming shortened V by 9 bases and J by 0 bases, and 12 bases separated the two germline ends. This CDR3 spans 14 amino acids. Germline lookup yields CDR1 LGHNT and CDR2 FRNRAP.

The chain has TRBV19 and TRBJ2-2; 10 positions match TRBD1. The CDR3 extends over 16 amino acids. J was trimmed by 6 bases and V by 4 bases; bases with no gene match: 8. CDR1 is LNHDA and CDR2 is SQIVND in the germline V gene (reference sequence). The CDR3 reads CASSRRGQGSSGELFF. The CDR3 DNA follows: TGTGCCAGTAGTAGGAGGGGACAGGGGAGTTCCGGGGAGCTGTTTTTT.

V usage is TRBV6-5 and J usage is TRBJ2-1; 8 bases match TRBD2. This CDR3 is 15 amino acids long. After removal of 4 bases from V and 8 bases from J, the junction contained 10 bases not matched to a gene. Germline CDR1 reads MNHEY; CDR2 reads SVGAGI. The CDR3 reads CASSSTSGNTYEQFF. Here the CDR3 DNA reads TGTGCCAGCAGTTCAACTAGCGGCAATACATATGAGCAGTTCTTC.

As regards this clone: A much larger clonotype is one base distant, so this may be a read error. Other DNA sequences in this sample translate to the same CDR3. The J gene is TRBJ2-7, the V gene TRBV14, with 8 bases fitting TRBD2. Looked up from germline, CDR1 is SGHDN and CDR2 is FVKESK. CDR3 length: 15 amino acids. CDR3 bases: TGCGCCAGCAGCCAAGCGAGCGGGGGCTCCTACGAGCAGTACTTC. It yields the protein CASSQASGGSYEQYF.

The chain uses TRBV11-3 and TRBJ2-7; D possibly matches TRBD1 or TRBD2 (5 bases each). Trimming pared 1 base from V and 2 bases from J, leaving 12 bases between. CDR3 size: 15 residues. Germline CDR1 and CDR2: SGHNT and YENEEA. The CDR3 bases are TGTGCCAGCAGCTTAGTGGCAGAGGGGCCCTACGAGCAGTACTTC. Residues: CASSLVAEGPYEQYF.

The rearrangement joins TRBV27 to TRBJ1-1, with 8 positions matching TRBD1. CDR3 length: 14 residues. The germline V gene has CDR1 MNHEY and CDR2 SMNVEV (reference sequence). The trim removed 10 bases at V and 6 bases at J, leaving 13 bases unmatched. Here the CDR3 DNA reads TGTGCCACCCAGGCCAGGGGGCGCGTCCCTGAAGCTTTCTTT. Translating it yields CATQARGRVPEAFF.

This chain uses TRBV6-5 with TRBJ1-5; D is possibly TRBD1 (5 bases). Trimming took 4 bases from V and 6 from J, leaving 13 bases between them. The CDR3 runs to 14 residues. Germline assignment: CDR1 MNHEY and CDR2 SVGAGI. CDR3 in DNA: TGTGCCAGCAGTTGGGGGGGAGGCGGTCAGCCCCAGCATTTT. Its translation: CASSWGGGGQPQHF.

Only a few counts were recorded for this clone. The chain combines TRBV11-2 with TRBJ2-1; 8 nucleotides match TRBD1. Germline V lookup: CDR1 SGHAT, CDR2 FQNNGV. After removal of 4 bases from V and 1 base from J, the junction contained 3 bases not matched to a gene. The CDR3 is 15 residues long. This CDR3 reads CASSYRDRSYNEQFF. For the CDR3, the DNA is TGTGCCAGCAGCTACCGGGACAGGTCCTACAATGAGCAGTTCTTC.

Of note for this clone: A much more abundant neighbour one base away suggests this may be a read error. The chain combines TRBV7-2 with TRBJ2-5; no firm D call. This CDR3 has 12 amino acids. Germline CDR1 is SGHTA and CDR2 is FQGNSA. Trimming left V 1 base short and J 5 bases short, with 5 bases between. The chain's CDR3 is CASSLGHETQYF. The CDR3 DNA reads TGTGCCAGCAGCTTAGGGCACGAGACCCAGTACTTC.

This clone was recorded once. This chain links TRBV5-1 with TRBJ2-5; the match to TRBD2 covers 7 bases. Germline V gene data show CDR1 as SGHRS and CDR2 as YFSETQ. V was pared by 6 bases and J by 5 bases, with 4 bases of the junction left unmatched. The CDR3 loop spans 12 amino acids. The CDR3 is CASIGEGETQYF. The CDR3 DNA is TGCGCCAGCATAGGGGAGGGGGAGACCCAGTACTTC.

The chain recombines TRBV28 with TRBJ2-7, with D possibly TRBD1 on 6 matching bases. This CDR3 has 13 residues. CDR1 is MDHEN, CDR2 SYDVKM, per germline. With 8 bases removed from V and 2 bases from J, the gap between germline ends came to 13 bases. The CDR3 sequence: CASLRGPPYEQYF. The CDR3 nucleotides read TGTGCCAGCCTCAGGGGACCCCCCTACGAGCAGTACTTC.

The rearrangement links TRBV21-1 to TRBJ2-2; whether TRBD1, the table's D call, matches the DNA was not checked. TRBV21-1 is a documented pseudogene. The CDR3 has 15 residues. CDR3 nucleotide sequence: TGTGCCAGAAAACTGAAGGGGGCGGACACCGGGGAGCTGTTTTTT. Its translation: CARKLKGADTGELFF.

This sequence joins TRBV5-1 and TRBJ2-5; D may be TRBD1 (5 bases). The CDR3 is 15 amino acids. The germline V gene has CDR1 SGHRS and CDR2 YFSETQ. Trimming cost V 1 base and J 2 bases, with 12 bases left between them. This chain's CDR3 is CASSLLRQMQETQYF. CDR3 bases: TGCGCCAGCAGCTTGCTGCGACAGATGCAAGAGACCCAGTACTTC.

In DNA form, the CDR3 reads TGCGCCAGCAGCTCGGGAGAAGTCCACAATGAGCAGTTCTTC. Its protein is CASSSGEVHNEQFF. This chain uses TRBV5-1 with TRBJ2-1; D might be TRBD2 (6 bases). Germline CDR1 SGHRS, CDR2 YFSETQ. The CDR3 totals 14 residues. Trimming removed 3 bases at V and 5 bases at J, with 12 bases between.

The V call is TRBV19, the J call TRBJ1-5, with unresolved D. The germline CDR1 and CDR2 sequences are LNHDA and SQIVND (reference sequence). CDR3 size: 14 residues. The V gene lost 6 bases and the J gene lost 2 bases, with 11 bases spanning the gap. The DNA for the CDR3 is TGTGCCAGTAGCACCGGACCGGGCAATCAGCCCCAGCATTTT. Encoded protein: CASSTGPGNQPQHF.

This clone was counted only a few times. The chain couples TRBV30 to TRBJ2-5, with D tentatively TRBD1 (6 bases). Germline loops: CDR1 GTSNPN, CDR2 SVGIG (reference sequence). V lost 3 bases and J 5 bases, leaving 13 bases between the germline ends. The CDR3 is 13 amino acids. CDR3 sequence: CAWRRTGKETQYF. The CDR3 nucleotides read TGTGCCTGGAGGCGCACAGGGAAGGAGACCCAGTACTTC.

This clone has a count of ten or more. The chain joins TRBV6-5 to TRBJ2-1, with D possibly matching TRBD1 (5 bases). V was trimmed by 7 bases and J by 5 bases, leaving 12 bases between them. The CDR3 runs 13 residues. Germline loops: CDR1 MNHEY, CDR2 SVGAGI. The CDR3 region is CASTRWGDNEQFF. The CDR3 DNA is TGTGCCAGCACCCGGTGGGGCGACAATGAGCAGTTCTTC.

This clone was counted once. The junction does not match germline at one end; this may be a read error. The V and J genes are TRBV2 and TRBJ2-4; D may be TRBD1 (5 bases). Germline CDR1 is SNHLY and CDR2 is FYNNEI. The length of the CDR3 is 11 residues. The CDR3 DNA is TGTGCCACCAGTAGGGGAAACATTCAGTACTTC. Translating it yields CATSRGNIQYF.

The V gene is TRBV10-3, the J gene TRBJ2-7, with no clear D. The CDR3 contains 12 residues. The germline V gene encodes CDR1 ENHRY and CDR2 SYGVKD. Trimming pared 10 bases from V and 0 bases from J, leaving 10 bases between. The CDR3 DNA reads TGTGCCACAGCTACGAGCTCCTACGAGCAGTACTTC. Protein sequence: CATATSSYEQYF.

This chain connects TRBV28 to TRBJ1-1; D not certain. Trimming took 5 bases from V and 0 from J, leaving 10 bases between them. Germline V gene sequence: CDR1 MDHEN, CDR2 SYDVKM. The CDR3 has 14 amino acids. The CDR3 is CASSRSFMNTEAFF. DNA for the CDR3: TGTGCCAGCAGTCGAAGCTTCATGAACACTGAAGCTTTCTTT.

The chain recombines TRBV5-1 with TRBJ2-3; no clear D gene. CDR3 length: 14 amino acids. The V gene lost 1 base and the J gene lost 0 bases, with 6 bases spanning the gap. Germline values: CDR1 SGHRS, CDR2 YFSETQ. CDR3 in DNA: TGCGCCAGCAGCTTGTCTCCTAGCACAGATACGCAGTATTTT. The encoded protein is CASSLSPSTDTQYF.

About this clone itself: The sample carries other DNA sequences with the same CDR3. The V call is TRBV7-9, the J call TRBJ2-7, with 8 bases matching TRBD2. From germline, CDR1 is SEHNR and CDR2 FQNEAQ (reference sequence). This CDR3 comprises 15 residues. J was trimmed by 3 bases and V by 2 bases; bases with no gene match: 6. CDR3 amino acids: CASSLTAGVNYEQYF. DNA of the CDR3: TGTGCCAGCAGCTTAACAGCGGGAGTTAACTACGAGCAGTACTTC.

The V gene is TRBV15, the J gene TRBJ2-3; D uncertain. V lost 5 bases and J 4 bases, leaving 16 bases between the germline ends. Germline loops: CDR1 LNHNV, CDR2 YYDKDF (reference sequence). The CDR3 extends over 15 amino acids. Here the CDR3 reads CATSVPGHSPDTQYF. The CDR3 nucleotides read TGTGCCACCAGCGTCCCGGGCCATAGTCCAGATACGCAGTATTTT.

The chain uses TRBV6-5 and TRBJ2-1, with 7 bases matching TRBD1. CDR1 and CDR2 (germline): MNHEY, SVGAGI. The junction had 9 bases not matched to a gene; V was cut back by 6 bases and J by 4 bases. The CDR3 covers 15 residues. The CDR3 loop is CASRPGQGEYNEQFF. In DNA, the CDR3 is TGTGCCAGCAGACCCGGGCAGGGGGAATACAATGAGCAGTTCTTC.